One sample yielded the 7 T cell receptor beta chains listed below, sequenced in a study of tumor-infiltrating T cells and Merkel cell polyomavirus. Study at large: The study examined CD8+ T cells specific for the Merkel cell polyomavirus KLL epitope.

Immunohistochemistry showed robust Merkel cell polyomavirus Large T antigen staining in every patient's tumor. Sequencing used immunoSEQ multiplex PCR; TCRdb keeps in-frame clones, though not all of them. The table records 26,000 or so clones, 70% to 90% of them present only once. Sequenced input: lymph node tissue. The source of these receptors is a man aged 45-60 years with Merkel cell carcinoma.

The rearrangement uses TRBV7-9 and TRBJ1-1; D gene uncertain. This CDR3 has 13 residues. Germline V lookup: CDR1 SEHNR, CDR2 FQNEAQ (reference sequence). Trimming took 2 bases from V and 0 from J, leaving 4 bases between them. The CDR3 nucleotides read TGTGCCAGCAGCTTACAGGTGAACACTGAAGCTTTCTTT. Translating it yields CASSLQVNTEAFF.

This chain connects TRBV6-1 to TRBJ2-7, with D perhaps TRBD1 (6 bases). There are 13 residues in the CDR3. CDR1 and CDR2 from the germline V gene are MNHNS and SASEGT. The V gene lost 8 bases and the J gene lost 7 bases, with 18 bases spanning the gap. Here the CDR3 reads CASGRAGAGEQYF. CDR3 DNA sequence: TGTGCCAGCGGTCGGGCAGGGGCAGGTGAGCAGTACTTC.

J is TRBJ1-1 and V is TRBV12-5, with 7 bases aligning to TRBD1. V dropped 7 bases and J dropped 2; count of bases not matched to a gene: 10. This CDR3 region has 15 residues. Germline V CDR1 and CDR2: LGHNT, FRNRAP. CDR3 region: CASVPPRDRNTEAFF. CDR3 nucleotides: TGTGCTAGTGTCCCGCCCCGGGACAGAAACACTGAAGCTTTCTTT.

The V gene is TRBV5-5, the J gene TRBJ2-7; maybe TRBD1 (5 bases). V was clipped by 4 bases and J by 2 bases, with 16 bases between them. This CDR3 region has 15 residues. Per germline, CDR1 SGHKS and CDR2 YYEKEE (reference sequence). CDR3 in amino acids: CASSRGPLQTYEQYF. CDR3 DNA: TGTGCCAGCAGCAGGGGTCCCCTCCAAACCTACGAGCAGTACTTC.

This chain uses TRBV28 with TRBJ1-2; TRBD1 aligns across 9 bases. The germline V gene has CDR1 MDHEN and CDR2 SYDVKM. Losses at the gene ends were 5 bases for V and 8 bases for J; bases not matched to a gene: 6. This CDR3 spans 13 amino acids. CDR3 sequence: CASSQQGAQGYTF. The CDR3 region has the DNA TGTGCCAGCAGTCAACAGGGGGCGCAGGGCTACACCTTC.

This chain connects TRBV6-5 to TRBJ1-1, with 7 positions matching TRBD1. CDR3 length: 13 residues. Germline values: CDR1 MNHEY, CDR2 SVGAGI. V was clipped by 6 bases and J by 5 bases; unmatched bases: 6. CDR3 protein: CASSYNRGTEAFF. The CDR3, as DNA: TGTGCCAGCAGCTATAACAGGGGAACTGAAGCTTTCTTT.

The chain joins TRBV7-3 to TRBJ2-3, with D possibly being TRBD2 (6 bases). The CDR3 spans 15 residues. The V and J ends lost 3 bases and 1 base respectively, with 11 bases between them. Germline loops: CDR1 SGHTA, CDR2 FQGTGA. CDR3: CASSFGTPGTDTQYF. The CDR3, as DNA: TGTGCCAGCAGCTTCGGGACTCCTGGCACAGATACGCAGTATTTT.